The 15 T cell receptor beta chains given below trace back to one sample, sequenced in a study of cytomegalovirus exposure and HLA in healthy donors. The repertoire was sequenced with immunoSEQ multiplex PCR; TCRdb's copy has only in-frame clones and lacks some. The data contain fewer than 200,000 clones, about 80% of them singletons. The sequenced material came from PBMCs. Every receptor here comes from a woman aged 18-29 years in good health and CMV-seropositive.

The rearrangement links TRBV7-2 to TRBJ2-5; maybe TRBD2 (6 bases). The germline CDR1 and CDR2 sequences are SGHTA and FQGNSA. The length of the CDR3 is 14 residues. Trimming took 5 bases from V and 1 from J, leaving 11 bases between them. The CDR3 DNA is TGTGCCAGCAGCCTCGGGACTGTCCAAGAGACCCAGTACTTC. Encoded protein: CASSLGTVQETQYF.

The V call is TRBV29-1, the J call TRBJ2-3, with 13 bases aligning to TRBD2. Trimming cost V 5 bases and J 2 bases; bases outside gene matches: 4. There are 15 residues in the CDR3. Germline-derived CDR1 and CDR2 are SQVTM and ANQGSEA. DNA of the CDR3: TGCAGCGTTATGGGACTAGCGGGGAACACAGATACGCAGTATTTT. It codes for CSVMGLAGNTDTQYF.

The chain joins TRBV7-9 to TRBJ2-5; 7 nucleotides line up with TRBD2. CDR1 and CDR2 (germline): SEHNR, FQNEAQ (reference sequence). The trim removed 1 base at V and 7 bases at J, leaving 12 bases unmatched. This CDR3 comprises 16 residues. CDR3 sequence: CASSLGTVLTGGTQYF. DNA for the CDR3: TGTGCCAGCAGCTTAGGGACGGTTCTGACGGGAGGGACCCAGTACTTC.

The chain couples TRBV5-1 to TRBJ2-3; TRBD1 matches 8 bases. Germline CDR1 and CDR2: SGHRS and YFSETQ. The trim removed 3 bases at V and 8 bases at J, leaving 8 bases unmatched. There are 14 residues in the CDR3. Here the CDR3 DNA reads TGCGCCAGCAGCTCCTATGGACAGGGAGGTACGCAGTATTTT. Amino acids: CASSSYGQGGTQYF.

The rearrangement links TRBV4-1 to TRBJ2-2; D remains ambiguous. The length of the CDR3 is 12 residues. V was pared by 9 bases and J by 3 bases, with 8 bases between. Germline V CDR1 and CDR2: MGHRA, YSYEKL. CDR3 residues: CASRSYTGELFF. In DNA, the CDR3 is TGCGCCAGTCGCAGTTACACCGGGGAGCTGTTTTTT.

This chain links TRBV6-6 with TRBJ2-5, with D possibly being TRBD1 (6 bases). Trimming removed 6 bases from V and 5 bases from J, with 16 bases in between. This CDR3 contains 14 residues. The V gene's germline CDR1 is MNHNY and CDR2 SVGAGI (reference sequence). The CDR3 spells CASRPHRDVETQYF. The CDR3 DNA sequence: TGTGCCAGCAGACCTCACAGGGACGTTGAGACCCAGTACTTC.

For the CDR3, the DNA is TGTGCCAGCAGTTTTGCCTCAGGGGTCTACGAGCAGTACTTC. Its protein product is CASSFASGVYEQYF. The chain combines TRBV27 with TRBJ2-7, with a weak D call TRBD1 (6 bases). The V and J ends lost 3 bases and 3 bases respectively, with 12 bases between them. The CDR3 covers 14 residues. CDR1 is MNHEY and CDR2 is SMNVEV in the germline V gene (reference sequence).

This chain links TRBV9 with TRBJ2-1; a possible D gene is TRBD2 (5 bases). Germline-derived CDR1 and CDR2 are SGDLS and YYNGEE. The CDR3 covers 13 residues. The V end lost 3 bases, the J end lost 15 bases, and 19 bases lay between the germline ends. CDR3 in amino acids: CASSGNEGVGWFF. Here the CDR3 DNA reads TGTGCCAGCAGCGGCAATGAGGGCGTTGGGTGGTTCTTC.

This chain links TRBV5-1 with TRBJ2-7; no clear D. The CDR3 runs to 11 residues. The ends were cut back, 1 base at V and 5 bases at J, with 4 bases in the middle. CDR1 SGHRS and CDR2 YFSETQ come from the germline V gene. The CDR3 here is CASSLSDEQYF. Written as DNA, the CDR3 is TGCGCCAGCAGCTTGTCGGACGAGCAGTACTTC.

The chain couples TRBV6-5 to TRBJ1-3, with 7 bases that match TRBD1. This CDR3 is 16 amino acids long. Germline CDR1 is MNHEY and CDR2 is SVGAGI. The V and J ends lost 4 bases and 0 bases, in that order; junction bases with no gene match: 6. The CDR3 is CASSFETGSSGNTIYF. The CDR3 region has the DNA TGTGCCAGCAGTTTCGAGACAGGGAGCTCTGGAAACACCATATATTTT.

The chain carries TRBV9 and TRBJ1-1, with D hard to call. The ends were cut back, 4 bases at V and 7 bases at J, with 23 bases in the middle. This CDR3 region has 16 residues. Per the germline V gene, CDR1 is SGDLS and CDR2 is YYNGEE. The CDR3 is CASSSDRPKQKGEAFF. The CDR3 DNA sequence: TGTGCCAGCAGCTCCGACCGTCCGAAACAGAAAGGTGAAGCTTTCTTT.

The CDR3 reads CASSLDSLYSNQPQHF. The CDR3 region has the DNA TGTGCCAGCAGCTTAGACAGCCTCTATAGCAATCAGCCCCAGCATTTT. The gene calls are TRBV7-8 and TRBJ1-5, with unresolved D. The CDR3 has 16 amino acids. The V gene's germline CDR1 is SGHVS and CDR2 FQNEAQ. V lost 1 base to trimming and J lost 0 bases, with 10 bases between them.

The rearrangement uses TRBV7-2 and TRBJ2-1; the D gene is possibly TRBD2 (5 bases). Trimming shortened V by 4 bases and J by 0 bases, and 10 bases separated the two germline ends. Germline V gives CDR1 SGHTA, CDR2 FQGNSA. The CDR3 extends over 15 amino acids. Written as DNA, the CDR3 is TGTGCCAGCAGCTCCCCGGGGTTCTCCTACAATGAGCAGTTCTTC. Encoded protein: CASSSPGFSYNEQFF.

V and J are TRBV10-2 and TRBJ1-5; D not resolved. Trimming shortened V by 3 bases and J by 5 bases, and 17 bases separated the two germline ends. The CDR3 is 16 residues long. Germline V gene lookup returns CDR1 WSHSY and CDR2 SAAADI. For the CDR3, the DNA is TGCGCCAGCAGTGACGAAGTTTTTGACATTTATCAGCCCCAGCATTTT. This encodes CASSDEVFDIYQPQHF.

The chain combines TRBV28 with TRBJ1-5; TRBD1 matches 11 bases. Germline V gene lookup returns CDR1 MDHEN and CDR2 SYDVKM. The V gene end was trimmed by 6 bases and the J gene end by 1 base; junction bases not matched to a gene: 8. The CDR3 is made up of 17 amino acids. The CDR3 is CASSSLGTGGSNQPQHF. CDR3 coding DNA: TGTGCCAGCAGCAGTTTAGGGACAGGGGGAAGCAATCAGCCCCAGCATTTT.